These 5 T cell receptor beta chains were sequenced from one sample in a study of CD8+CD57+ T cells in acquired aplastic anemia. TCR beta VDJ and CDR3 were profiled, and genomic DNA was the template. One entry per CDR3 protein results from TCRdb running MiXCR on the reads. The table shows 150,000 or so distinct CDR3 sequences, with about 48% occurring only once. All patients picked for sequencing had shown, by flow cytometry, an expansion of CD8+CD57+ cells. Source material: sorted CD4+, CD8+, or CD8+CD57+ T cells (not recorded which) from PBMCs. All receptors come from a human donor with aplastic anemia.

The chain joins TRBV29-1 to TRBJ1-2; no clear D gene. The V end was cut by 3 bases, the J end by 2 bases, with 4 bases between. The CDR3 covers 11 residues. In germline, CDR1 is SQVTM, CDR2 ANQGSEA. For the CDR3, the DNA is TGCAGCGTTGAGCTCAACTATGGCTACACCTTC. Amino acids: CSVELNYGYTF.

Details on this clonotype: A junction boundary mismatches the germline segment, possibly from a read error. This rearrangement joins TRBV7-2 to TRBJ2-7; the match to TRBD1 covers 8 bases. The CDR3 sequence is 15 residues long. Germline V gene sequence: CDR1 SGHTA, CDR2 FQGNSA. The CDR3 protein is CASSLAPGQAYEQDF. The CDR3 region has the DNA TGTGCCAGCAGCTTAGCGCCGGGACAGGCCTACGAGCAGGACTTC.

The chain combines TRBV24-1 with TRBJ2-7, with TRBD1 as a possible D gene (5 bases). This CDR3 is 14 amino acids long. Germline assignment: CDR1 KGHDR and CDR2 SFDVKD. The germline V and J ends were trimmed by 10 bases and 4 bases, with 19 bases remaining between them. CDR3 sequence: CATPRTHIGYEQYF. As DNA, the CDR3 is TGTGCCACTCCTCGGACACACATAGGGTACGAGCAGTACTTC.

The rearrangement uses TRBV2 and TRBJ2-5; 7 positions agree with TRBD2. V shed 5 bases and J 1 base; nucleotides not matched to a gene: 7. Germline CDR1 reads SNHLY; CDR2 reads FYNNEI. This CDR3 contains 15 residues. The CDR3: CASSQEGLRQETQYF. The CDR3 DNA is TGTGCCAGCAGTCAAGAGGGACTACGCCAAGAGACCCAGTACTTC.

This clonotype appeared many times. This chain joins TRBV2 and TRBJ2-7; tentatively, D is TRBD2 (5 bases). Germline V lookup: CDR1 SNHLY, CDR2 FYNNEI. Trimming pared 8 bases from V and 7 bases from J, leaving 12 bases between. The CDR3 is made up of 11 amino acids. The CDR3 here is CASLLGWEQYF. For the CDR3, the DNA is TGTGCCAGCCTACTAGGGTGGGAGCAGTACTTC.